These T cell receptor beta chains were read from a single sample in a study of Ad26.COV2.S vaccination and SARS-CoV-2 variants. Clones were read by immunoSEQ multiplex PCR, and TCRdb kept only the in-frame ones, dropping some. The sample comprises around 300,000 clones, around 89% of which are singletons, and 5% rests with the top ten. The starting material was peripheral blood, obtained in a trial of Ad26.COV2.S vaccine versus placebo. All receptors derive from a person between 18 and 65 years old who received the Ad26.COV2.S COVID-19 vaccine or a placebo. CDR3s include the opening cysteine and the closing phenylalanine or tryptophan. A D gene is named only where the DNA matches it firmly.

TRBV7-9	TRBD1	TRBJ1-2	CASSLGGQGNYGYTF	TGTGCCAGCAGCTTAGGGGGACAGGGGAACTATGGCTACACCTTC
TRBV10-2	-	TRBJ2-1	CASSDPGLRIEQFF	TGCGCCAGCAGTGATCCGGGACTCCGCATTGAGCAGTTCTTC
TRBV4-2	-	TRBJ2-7	CASSQERSYEQYF	TGTGCCAGCAGCCAAGAAAGGTCCTACGAGCAGTACTTC
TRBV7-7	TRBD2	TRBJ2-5	CASSLAGGFPETQYF	TGTGCTAGCAGCTTAGCGGGAGGGTTCCCGGAGACCCAGTACTTC
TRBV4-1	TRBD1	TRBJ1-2	CASSQERDRASPNYGYTF	TGCGCCAGCAGCCAAGAACGGGACAGGGCCTCCCCTAACTATGGCTACACCTTC
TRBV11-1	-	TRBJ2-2	CASSRVLTGELFF	TGTGCCAGCAGCCGGGTCCTCACCGGGGAGCTGTTTTTT
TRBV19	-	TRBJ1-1	CASTQTGLNTEAFF	TGTGCCAGTACTCAGACAGGTCTGAACACTGAAGCTTTCTTT
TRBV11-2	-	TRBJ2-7	CASSPPGSYEQYF	TGTGCCAGCAGCCCCCCGGGGTCCTACGAGCAGTACTTC
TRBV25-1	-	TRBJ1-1	CASSRGLNTEAFF	TGTGCCAGCAGTAGGGGCCTGAACACTGAAGCTTTCTTT
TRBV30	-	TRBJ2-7	CAWSRGHSYEQYF	TGTGCCTGGAGTAGGGGACACTCCTACGAGCAGTACTTC
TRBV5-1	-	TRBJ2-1	CASSLNRGLLAGFQFF	TGCGCCAGCAGCTTGAACAGGGGCTTGTTAGCGGGATTTCAGTTCTTC
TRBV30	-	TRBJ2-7	CAWTPPPGISLYEQYF	TGTGCCTGGACCCCTCCCCCAGGCATTTCCCTCTACGAGCAGTACTTC
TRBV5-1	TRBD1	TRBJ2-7	CASRGTGYPYEQYF	TGCGCCAGCAGGGGGACAGGGTATCCCTACGAGCAGTACTTC
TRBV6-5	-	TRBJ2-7	CASSYGGAGEQYF	TGTGCCAGCAGTTACGGGGGGGCGGGTGAGCAGTACTTC
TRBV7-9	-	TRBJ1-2	CASSLMTNYGYTF	TGTGCCAGCAGCTTAATGACAAACTATGGCTACACCTTC